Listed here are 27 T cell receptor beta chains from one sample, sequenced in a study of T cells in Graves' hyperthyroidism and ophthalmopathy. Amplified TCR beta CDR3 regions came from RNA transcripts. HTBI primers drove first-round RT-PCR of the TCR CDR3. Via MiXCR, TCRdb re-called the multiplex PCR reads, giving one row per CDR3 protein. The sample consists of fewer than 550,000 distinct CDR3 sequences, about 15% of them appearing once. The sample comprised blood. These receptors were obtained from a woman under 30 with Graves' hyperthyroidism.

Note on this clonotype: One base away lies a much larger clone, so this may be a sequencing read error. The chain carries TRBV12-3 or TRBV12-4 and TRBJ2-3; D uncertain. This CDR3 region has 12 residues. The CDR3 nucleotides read TGTGCCAGCAGTCCTCGCAGAGATACGCAGTGTTTT. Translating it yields CASSPRRDTQCF.

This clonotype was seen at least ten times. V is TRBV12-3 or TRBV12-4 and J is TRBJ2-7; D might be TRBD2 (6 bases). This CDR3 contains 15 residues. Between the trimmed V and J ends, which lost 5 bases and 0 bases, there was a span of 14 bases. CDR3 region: CASSGRDGSSYEQYF. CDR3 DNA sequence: TGTGCCAGCAGTGGCCGGGACGGGAGCTCCTACGAGCAGTACTTC.

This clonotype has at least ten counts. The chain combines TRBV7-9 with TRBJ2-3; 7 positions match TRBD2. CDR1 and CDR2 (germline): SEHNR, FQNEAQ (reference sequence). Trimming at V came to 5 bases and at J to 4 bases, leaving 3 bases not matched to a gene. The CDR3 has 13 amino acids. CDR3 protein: CASSRDYPDTQYF. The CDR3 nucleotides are TGTGCCAGCAGCCGGGACTATCCAGATACGCAGTATTTT.

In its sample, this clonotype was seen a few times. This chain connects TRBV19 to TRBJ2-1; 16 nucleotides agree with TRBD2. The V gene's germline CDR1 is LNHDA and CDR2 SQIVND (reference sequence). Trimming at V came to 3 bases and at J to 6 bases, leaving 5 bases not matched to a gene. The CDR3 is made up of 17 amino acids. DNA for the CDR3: TGTGCCAGTAGTATCCCGGGACTAGCGGGAGGGCCCAATGAGCAGTTCTTC. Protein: CASSIPGLAGGPNEQFF.

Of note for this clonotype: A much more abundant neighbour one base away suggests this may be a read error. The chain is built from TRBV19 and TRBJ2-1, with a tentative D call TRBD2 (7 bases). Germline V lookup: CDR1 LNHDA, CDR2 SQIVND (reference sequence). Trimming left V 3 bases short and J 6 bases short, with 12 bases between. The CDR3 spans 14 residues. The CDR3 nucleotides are TGTGCCAGTAGTATGGGGGGGCCCATCAATGAGCAGTTCTTC. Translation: CASSMGGPINEQFF. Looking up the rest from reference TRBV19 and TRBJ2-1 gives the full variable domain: DGGITQSPKYLFRKEGQNVTLSCEQNLNHDAMYWYRQDPGQGLRLIYYSQIVNDFQKGDIAEGYSVSREKKESFPLTVTSAQKNPTAFYLCASSMGGPINEQFFGPGTRLTVL.

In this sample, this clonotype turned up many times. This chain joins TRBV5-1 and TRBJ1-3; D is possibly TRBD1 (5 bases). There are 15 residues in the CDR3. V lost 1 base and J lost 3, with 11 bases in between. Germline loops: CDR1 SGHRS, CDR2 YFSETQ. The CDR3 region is CASSLIGTFGNTIYF. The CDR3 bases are TGCGCCAGCAGCTTGATCGGGACCTTTGGAAACACCATATATTTT. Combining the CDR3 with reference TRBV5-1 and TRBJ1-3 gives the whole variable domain KAGVTQTPRYLIKTRGQQVTLSCSPISGHRSVSWYQQTPGQGLQFLFEYFSETQRNKGNFPGRFSGRQFSNSRSEMNVSTLELGDSALYLCASSLIGTFGNTIYFGEGSWLTVV.

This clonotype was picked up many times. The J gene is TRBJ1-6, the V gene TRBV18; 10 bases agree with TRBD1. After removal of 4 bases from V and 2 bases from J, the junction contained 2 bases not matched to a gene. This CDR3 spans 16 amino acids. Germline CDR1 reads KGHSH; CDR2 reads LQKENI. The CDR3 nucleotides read TGTGCCAGCTCACTAGGGACAGGGGCCTATAATTCACCCCTCCACTTT. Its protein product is CASSLGTGAYNSPLHF.

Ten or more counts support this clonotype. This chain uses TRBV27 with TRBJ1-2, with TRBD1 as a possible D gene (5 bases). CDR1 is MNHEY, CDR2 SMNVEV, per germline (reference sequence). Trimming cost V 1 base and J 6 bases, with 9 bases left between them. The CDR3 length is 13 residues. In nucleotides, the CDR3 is TGTGCCAGCAGTTTATGGGACGGTGATGGCTACACCTTC. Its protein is CASSLWDGDGYTF.

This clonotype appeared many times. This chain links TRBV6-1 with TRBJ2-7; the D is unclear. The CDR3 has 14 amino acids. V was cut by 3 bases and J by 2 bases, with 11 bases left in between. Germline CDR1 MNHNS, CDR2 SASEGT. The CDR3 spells CASSEWALTYEQYF. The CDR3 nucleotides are TGTGCCAGCAGTGAGTGGGCGCTCACCTACGAGCAGTACTTC.

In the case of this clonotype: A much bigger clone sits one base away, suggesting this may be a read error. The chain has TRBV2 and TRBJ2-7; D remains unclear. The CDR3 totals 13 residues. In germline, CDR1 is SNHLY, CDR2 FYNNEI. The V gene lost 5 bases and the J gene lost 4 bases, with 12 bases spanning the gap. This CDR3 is CASSSYPWYEQYF. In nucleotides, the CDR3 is TGTGCCAGCAGTTCGTACCCATGGTACGAGCAGTACTTC.

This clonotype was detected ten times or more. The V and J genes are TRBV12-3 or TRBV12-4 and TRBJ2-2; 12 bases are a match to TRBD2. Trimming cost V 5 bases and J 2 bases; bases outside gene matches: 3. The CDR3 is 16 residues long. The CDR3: CASSKLAGGNTGELFF. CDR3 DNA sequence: TGTGCCAGCAGTAAACTAGCGGGGGGCAACACCGGGGAGCTGTTTTTT.

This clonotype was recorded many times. The CDR3 bases are TGCGCCAGCAGCTTTTCTAAGACAGTGGACGGCTACACCTTC. This encodes CASSFSKTVDGYTF. This chain links TRBV5-1 with TRBJ1-2, with a weak D call TRBD1 (5 bases). V lost 2 bases and J lost 8, with 16 bases in between. Germline CDR1 reads SGHRS; CDR2 reads YFSETQ. The CDR3 has 14 residues.

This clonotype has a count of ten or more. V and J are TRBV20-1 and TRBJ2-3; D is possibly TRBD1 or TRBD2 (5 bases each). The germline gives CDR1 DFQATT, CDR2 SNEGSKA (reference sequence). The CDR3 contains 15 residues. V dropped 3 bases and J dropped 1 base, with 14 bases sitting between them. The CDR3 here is CSARVRVGGTDTQYF. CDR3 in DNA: TGCAGTGCTAGGGTGAGGGTGGGGGGCACAGATACGCAGTATTTT.

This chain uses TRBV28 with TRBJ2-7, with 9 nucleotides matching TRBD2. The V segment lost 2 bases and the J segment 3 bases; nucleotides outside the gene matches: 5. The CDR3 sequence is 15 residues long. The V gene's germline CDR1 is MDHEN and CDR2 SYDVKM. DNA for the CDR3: TGTGCCAGCAGTTTACTCGGGACTAGCAGCTACGAGCAGTACTTC. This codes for CASSLLGTSSYEQYF.

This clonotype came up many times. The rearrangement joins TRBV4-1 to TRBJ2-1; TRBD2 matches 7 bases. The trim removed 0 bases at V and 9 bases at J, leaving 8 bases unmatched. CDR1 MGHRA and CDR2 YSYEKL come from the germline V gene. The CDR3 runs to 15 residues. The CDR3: CASSQDGGRVGEQFF. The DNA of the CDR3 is TGCGCCAGCAGCCAAGACGGGGGGAGGGTGGGTGAGCAGTTCTTC.

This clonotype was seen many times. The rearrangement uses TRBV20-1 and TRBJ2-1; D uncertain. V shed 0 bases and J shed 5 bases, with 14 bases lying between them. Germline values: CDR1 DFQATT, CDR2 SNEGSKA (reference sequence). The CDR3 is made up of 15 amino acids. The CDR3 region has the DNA TGCAGTGCTAGAGATCTTCCGGGTATAAACAATGAGCAGTTCTTC. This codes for CSARDLPGINNEQFF.

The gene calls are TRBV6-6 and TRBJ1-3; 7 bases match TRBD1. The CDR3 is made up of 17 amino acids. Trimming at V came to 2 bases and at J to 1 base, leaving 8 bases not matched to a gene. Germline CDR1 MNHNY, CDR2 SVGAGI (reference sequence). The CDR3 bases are TGTGCCAGCAGTTACCAAGGGGGCGGATTTTCTGGAAACACCATATATTTT. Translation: CASSYQGGGFSGNTIYF.

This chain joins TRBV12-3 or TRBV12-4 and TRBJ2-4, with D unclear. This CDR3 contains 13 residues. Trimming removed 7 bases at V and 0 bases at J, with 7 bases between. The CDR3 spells CASMDLAKNIQYF. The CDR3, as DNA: TGTGCCAGCATGGACCTAGCCAAAAACATTCAGTACTTC.

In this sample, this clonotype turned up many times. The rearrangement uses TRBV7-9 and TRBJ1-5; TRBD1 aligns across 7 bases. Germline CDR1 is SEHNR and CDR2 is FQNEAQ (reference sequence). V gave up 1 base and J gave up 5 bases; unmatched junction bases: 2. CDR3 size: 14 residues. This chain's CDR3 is CASSLGRGYQPQHF. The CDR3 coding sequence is TGTGCCAGCAGCTTAGGCAGGGGGTATCAGCCCCAGCATTTT.

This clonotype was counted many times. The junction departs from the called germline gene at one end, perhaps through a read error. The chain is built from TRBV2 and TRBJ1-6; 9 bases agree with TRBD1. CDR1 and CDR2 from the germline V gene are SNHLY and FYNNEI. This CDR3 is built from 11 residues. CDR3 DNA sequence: TGTGCCAGCCGTGACAGGGGGCCCCTCCACTTT. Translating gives CASRDRGPLHF.

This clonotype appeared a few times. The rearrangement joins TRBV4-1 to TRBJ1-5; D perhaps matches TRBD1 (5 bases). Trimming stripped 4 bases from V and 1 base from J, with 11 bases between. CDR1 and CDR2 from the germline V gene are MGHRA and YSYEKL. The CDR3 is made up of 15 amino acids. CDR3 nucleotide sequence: TGCGCCAGCAGCCTGCTTTGGGGGAGCAATCAGCCCCAGCATTTT. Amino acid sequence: CASSLLWGSNQPQHF.

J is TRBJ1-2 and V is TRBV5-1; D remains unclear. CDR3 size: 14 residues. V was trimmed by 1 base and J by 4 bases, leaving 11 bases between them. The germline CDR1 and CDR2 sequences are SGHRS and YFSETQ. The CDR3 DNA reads TGCGCCAGCAGCTTGTACTACGGAATCTATGGCTACACCTTC. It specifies CASSLYYGIYGYTF.

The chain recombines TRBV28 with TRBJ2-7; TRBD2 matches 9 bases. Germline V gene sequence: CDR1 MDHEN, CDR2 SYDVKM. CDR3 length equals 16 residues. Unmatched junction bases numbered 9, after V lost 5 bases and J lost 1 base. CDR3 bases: TGTGCCAGCAGTCCCTACGGACTAGCGATATCCTACGAGCAGTACTTC. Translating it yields CASSPYGLAISYEQYF.

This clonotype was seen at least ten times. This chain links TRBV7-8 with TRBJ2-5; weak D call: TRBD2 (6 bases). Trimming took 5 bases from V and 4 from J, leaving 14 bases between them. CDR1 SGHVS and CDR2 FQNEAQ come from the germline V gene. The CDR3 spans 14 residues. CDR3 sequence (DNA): TGTGCCAGCAGCACTCCGGGAGAGAGAGAGACCCAGTACTTC. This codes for CASSTPGERETQYF.

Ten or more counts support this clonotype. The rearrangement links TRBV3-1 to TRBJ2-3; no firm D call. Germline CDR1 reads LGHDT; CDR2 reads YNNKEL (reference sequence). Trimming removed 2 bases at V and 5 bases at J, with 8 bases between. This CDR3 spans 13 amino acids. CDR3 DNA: TGTGCCAGCAGCCAACCATGGGGAGATACGCAGTATTTT. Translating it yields CASSQPWGDTQYF.

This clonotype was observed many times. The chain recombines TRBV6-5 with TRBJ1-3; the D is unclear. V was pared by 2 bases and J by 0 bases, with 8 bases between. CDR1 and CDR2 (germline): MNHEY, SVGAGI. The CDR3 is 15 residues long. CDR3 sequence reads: CASSYNQLSGNTIYF. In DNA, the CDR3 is TGTGCCAGCAGTTACAATCAGCTCTCTGGAAACACCATATATTTT.

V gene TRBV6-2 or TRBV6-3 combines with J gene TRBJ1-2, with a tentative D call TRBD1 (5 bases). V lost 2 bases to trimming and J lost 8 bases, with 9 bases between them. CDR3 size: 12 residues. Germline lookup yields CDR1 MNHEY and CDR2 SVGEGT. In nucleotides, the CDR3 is TGTGCCAGCAGTTACGGGGCGGGGGGCTACACCTTC. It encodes CASSYGAGGYTF.